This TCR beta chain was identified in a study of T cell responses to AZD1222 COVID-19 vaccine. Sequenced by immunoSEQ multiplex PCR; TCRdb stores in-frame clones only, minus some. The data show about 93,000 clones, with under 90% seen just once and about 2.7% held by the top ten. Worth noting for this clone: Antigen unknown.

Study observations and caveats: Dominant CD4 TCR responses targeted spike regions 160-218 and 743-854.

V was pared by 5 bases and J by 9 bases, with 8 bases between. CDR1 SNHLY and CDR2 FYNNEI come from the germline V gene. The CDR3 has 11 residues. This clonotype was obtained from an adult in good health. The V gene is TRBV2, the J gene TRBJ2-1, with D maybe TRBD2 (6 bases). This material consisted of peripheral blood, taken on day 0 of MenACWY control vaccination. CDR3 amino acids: CASSTSFEQFF. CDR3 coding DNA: TGTGCCAGCAGTACTAGCTTTGAGCAGTTCTTC.